This T cell receptor beta chain is drawn from a study of CD8+ T cells in alopecia areata. Whole-study context: Treatment of the treated patients consisted of oral tofacitinib, 5 to 10 mg twice daily.

This clone was found once. Its antigen is still unknown. Study-level results: Normal scalp had lower clonality than lesional scalp, with alopecia totalis/universalis lesions showing this most strongly. Among the 100 top clones, expanded CD8+ clones, like scalp clonality, were significantly decreased by tofacitinib.

Specified treatment: oral pan-JAK inhibitor, 5-10 mg twice daily. Individuals with alopecia areata gave both lesional scalp punch biopsies and peripheral blood for collection. CDR1 is LGHNA and CDR2 is YNFKEQ in the germline V gene. The CDR3 sequence is 13 residues long. After removal of 5 bases from V and 8 bases from J, the junction contained 7 bases not matched to a gene. RNA, once extracted, was reverse transcribed into cDNA for use as the sequencing template. Assay: immunoSEQ multiplex PCR; the TCRdb copy retains only in-frame clones and omits some. The sample includes roughly 120,000 clones, less than 60% of them seen just once.

This chain uses TRBV4-2 with TRBJ1-2; TRBD1 matches 8 bases. The TCR sequence derives from a human donor with alopecia areata. Sequenced here: CD4+ T cells sorted from blood, sampled at week 24, from a patient treated with tofacitinib. CDR3: CASSSTTGAGYTF. The CDR3 nucleotides are TGTGCCAGCAGCTCGACGACAGGGGCCGGCTACACCTTC.